The sequence of this TCR beta chain was determined in a study of T cells after yellow fever vaccination. Study observations and caveats: Researchers report a weaker secondary response that nonetheless peaked faster, day 5 versus 15. High-abundance clonotypes from the bulk population could contaminate FACS-sorted repertoires.

This CDR3 has 14 amino acids. UMIs were added to TCR cDNA along with a universal primer site when it was made by 5'RACE template switching. One entry per CDR3 protein, called by TCRdb with MiXCR from the 5' RACE reads. This sample has about 630,000 distinct CDR3 sequences, with roughly an eighth found just once. This clonotype was picked up a small number of times. Its antigen is not known. The chain recombines TRBV21-1 with TRBJ2-5; the table calls TRBD1, which could not be checked here. TRBV21-1 is given as a pseudogene. This clonotype was sampled from a man aged 30-40 years who received the YFV17D yellow fever vaccine. Material: PBMCs, obtained on the day of the yellow fever booster vaccination. The CDR3 protein is CASRHRESEETQYF. DNA for the CDR3: TGTGCCAGCAGACACCGGGAGTCAGAAGAGACCCAGTACTTC.